The 26 T cell receptor beta chains below come from one sample, sequenced in a study of blood T cell repertoires in COVID-19. Clones were sequenced by immunoSEQ multiplex PCR, and TCRdb holds only the in-frame ones, with some missing. The sample lists 350,000 or so clones, 65% to 90% occurring once. Sequences were obtained from PBMCs or T cells enriched from blood (not recorded which). These receptors were taken from a woman aged 40 to 50 with acute COVID-19.

V is TRBV5-1 and J is TRBJ1-1; D is unresolved. CDR3 size: 14 residues. V lost 4 bases and J 1 base, leaving 11 bases between the germline ends. CDR1 is SGHRS, CDR2 YFSETQ, per germline. The chain's CDR3 is CASSREGRNTEAFF. CDR3 nucleotides: TGCGCCAGCAGCCGAGAGGGTCGGAACACTGAAGCTTTCTTT. Full variable domain (missing parts from reference TRBV5-1 and TRBJ1-1): KAGVTQTPRYLIKTRGQQVTLSCSPISGHRSVSWYQQTPGQGLQFLFEYFSETQRNKGNFPGRFSGRQFSNSRSEMNVSTLELGDSALYLCASSREGRNTEAFFGQGTRLTVV.

This clone came up once. The rearrangement joins TRBV20-1 to TRBJ1-3; TRBD1 agrees at 7 bases. The germline CDR1 and CDR2 sequences are DFQATT and SNEGSKA (reference sequence). This CDR3 is built from 15 residues. With V trimmed by 3 bases and J by 2 bases, 7 bases remained unmatched. The CDR3 region is CSASLEGAAGNTIYF. The CDR3, as DNA: TGCAGTGCTAGTCTGGAGGGGGCCGCTGGAAACACCATATATTTT.

The chain links TRBV7-2 to TRBJ1-1; 10 positions agree with TRBD1. Germline V CDR1 and CDR2: SGHTA, FQGNSA. V gave up 6 bases and J gave up 1 base; unmatched junction bases: 8. The CDR3 has 16 residues. In nucleotides, the CDR3 is TGTGCCAGCAGGACCGGGACAGGGGTTGCGAACACTGAAGCTTTCTTT. It yields the protein CASRTGTGVANTEAFF. The full variable domain, its missing parts supplied by reference TRBV7-2 and TRBJ1-1, is GAGVSQSPSNKVTEKGKDVELRCDPISGHTALYWYRQSLGQGLEFLIYFQGNSAPDKSGLPSDRFSAERTGGSVSTLTIQRTQQEDSAVYLCASRTGTGVANTEAFFGQGTRLTVV.

This CDR3 is CASSYLSSYEQYF. Written as DNA, the CDR3 is TGTGCCAGCAGTTACCTCAGTTCCTACGAGCAGTACTTC. The gene calls are TRBV6-2 or TRBV6-3 and TRBJ2-7; unclear D gene. The germline V gene encodes CDR1 MNHEY and CDR2 SVGEGT. V dropped 2 bases and J dropped 1 base, with 6 bases sitting between them. This CDR3 is built from 13 residues.

The chain recombines TRBV5-1 with TRBJ2-7; 9 bases agree with TRBD1. V lost 4 bases to trimming and J lost 4 bases; unmatched junction nucleotides: 6. In germline, CDR1 is SGHRS, CDR2 YFSETQ. There are 14 residues in the CDR3. This CDR3 reads CASSPVTGGYEQYF. The CDR3 nucleotides are TGCGCCAGCAGCCCGGTGACAGGGGGTTACGAGCAGTACTTC.

V and J are TRBV20-1 and TRBJ2-5; D is unclear. CDR3 length: 11 amino acids. Germline CDR1 DFQATT, CDR2 SNEGSKA (reference sequence). Trimming pared 6 bases from V and 3 bases from J, leaving 8 bases between. The chain's CDR3 is CSARSKETQYF. CDR3 coding DNA: TGCAGTGCCAGGTCAAAAGAGACCCAGTACTTC.

V usage is TRBV28 and J usage is TRBJ2-3, with D possibly being TRBD2 (7 bases). Trimming cost V 7 bases and J 11 bases, with 25 bases left between them. The germline V gene has CDR1 MDHEN and CDR2 SYDVKM. The CDR3 loop spans 15 amino acids. The CDR3 DNA is TGTGCCAGCATAAGAGGGGGGGAGGGCTCCCGGGAGCAGTATTTT. It encodes CASIRGGEGSREQYF.

The chain recombines TRBV5-6 with TRBJ2-7, with 9 positions matching TRBD1. The CDR3 sequence is 15 residues long. The ends lost 2 bases at V and 1 base at J; junction bases unmatched: 4. CDR1 SGHDT and CDR2 YYEEEE come from the germline V gene. CDR3 residues: CASSFGDRDSYEQYF. CDR3 sequence (DNA): TGTGCCAGCAGCTTCGGGGACAGGGATTCCTACGAGCAGTACTTC.

The chain has TRBV5-4 and TRBJ1-1; no clear D gene. The germline V gene has CDR1 SGHNT and CDR2 YYREEE (reference sequence). The V gene lost 1 base and the J gene lost 2 bases, with 12 bases spanning the gap. CDR3 length equals 15 residues. CDR3 residues: CASSLNRDVNTEAFF. The CDR3 DNA reads as TGTGCCAGCAGCTTGAATCGCGATGTAAACACTGAAGCTTTCTTT.

The J gene is TRBJ2-3, the V gene TRBV7-3; 7 positions match TRBD2. CDR1 and CDR2 from the germline V gene are SGHTA and FQGTGA. The CDR3 totals 15 residues. The J segment lost 1 base and the V segment lost 4 bases, leaving 5 bases of the junction unmatched. The CDR3: CASSSPGLRTDTQYF. The CDR3 bases are TGTGCCAGCAGCTCACCGGGACTACGCACAGATACGCAGTATTTT.

The chain joins TRBV10-3 to TRBJ2-7; the D gene is possibly TRBD2 (6 bases). The V gene lost 10 bases and the J gene lost 1 base, with 11 bases spanning the gap. The CDR3 sequence is 12 residues long. The germline V gene has CDR1 ENHRY and CDR2 SYGVKD. The CDR3 sequence is CATTAGSYEQYF. DNA for the CDR3: TGTGCCACCACCGCGGGGTCCTACGAGCAGTACTTC.

V and J are TRBV4-3 and TRBJ2-7, with D perhaps TRBD1 (7 bases). Trimming pared 0 bases from V and 6 bases from J, leaving 33 bases between. Germline CDR1 and CDR2: LGHNA and YSLEER. There are 21 residues in the CDR3. The chain's CDR3 is CASSQDDAGTATLGLPLEQYF. In DNA, the CDR3 is TGCGCCAGCAGCCAAGATGATGCCGGGACAGCGACTTTGGGACTCCCACTCGAGCAGTACTTC.

The chain recombines TRBV3-1 (or the pseudogene TRBV3-2) with TRBJ2-5; the D is unclear. Trimming cost V 3 bases and J 2 bases, with 7 bases left between them. CDR1 and CDR2 from the germline V gene are LGHDT and YNNKEL (reference sequence). This CDR3 has 13 amino acids. CDR3 nucleotides: TGTGCCAGCAGCCAGGGCAGACAAGAGACCCAGTACTTC. The encoded protein is CASSQGRQETQYF.

The rearrangement links TRBV4-3 to TRBJ1-5; tentative D call: TRBD1 (6 bases). V lost 4 bases and J 6 bases, leaving 19 bases between the germline ends. Per germline, CDR1 LGHNA and CDR2 YSLEER. The CDR3 covers 16 residues. In DNA form, the CDR3 reads TGCGCCAGCAGCCTTGCGGCAGGGGCAGCAGGTCAGCCCCAGCATTTT. Translating it yields CASSLAAGAAGQPQHF.

This rearrangement joins TRBV14 to TRBJ2-1; 9 nucleotides align to TRBD1. From germline, CDR1 is SGHDN and CDR2 FVKESK. The CDR3 has 20 amino acids. The junction had 20 bases not matched to a gene; V was cut back by 3 bases and J by 5 bases. CDR3 nucleotides: TGTGCCAGCAGCCAGAACGTATTACCCGGGACAGGGTCCAGGCACAATGAGCAGTTCTTC. It specifies CASSQNVLPGTGSRHNEQFF.

Here the CDR3 reads CASSLAVQRNEKLFF. The CDR3, as DNA: TGTGCCAGCAGCTTAGCGGTACAGCGGAATGAAAAACTGTTTTTT. V and J are TRBV7-9 and TRBJ1-4; D unclear. The CDR3 runs to 15 residues. V lost 0 bases and J lost 5, with 10 bases in between. Germline loops: CDR1 SEHNR, CDR2 FQNEAQ (reference sequence).

The genes are TRBV4-1 and TRBJ2-2; possibly TRBD2 for D (6 bases). The CDR3 extends over 16 amino acids. Trimming cost V 5 bases and J 2 bases, with 15 bases left between them. The germline V gene encodes CDR1 MGHRA and CDR2 YSYEKL. CDR3 residues: CASSMGGAGNTGELFF. In DNA, the CDR3 is TGCGCCAGCAGCATGGGGGGAGCGGGTAACACCGGGGAGCTGTTTTTT.

This clone showed up just a few times. The V call is TRBV4-1, the J call TRBJ2-3, with 10 bases lining up with TRBD2. The CDR3 length is 20 residues. V shed 0 bases and J 2 bases; nucleotides not matched to a gene: 14. Germline V gene lookup returns CDR1 MGHRA and CDR2 YSYEKL. The CDR3 here is CASSQDVRGFGLADTDTQYF. CDR3 in DNA: TGCGCCAGCAGCCAAGATGTCCGAGGGTTCGGACTAGCGGACACAGATACGCAGTATTTT.

The rearrangement joins TRBV11-2 to TRBJ2-1; 12 nucleotides line up with TRBD1. From germline, CDR1 is SGHAT and CDR2 FQNNGV. This CDR3 region has 16 residues. V was pared by 5 bases and J by 7 bases, with 9 bases of the junction left unmatched. CDR3 sequence: CASSPRGQGAGNEQFF. Here the CDR3 DNA reads TGTGCCAGCAGCCCGAGGGGACAGGGGGCGGGAAATGAGCAGTTCTTC.

The chain links TRBV27 to TRBJ1-1; 7 bases agree with TRBD1. The ends lost 3 bases at V and 4 bases at J; junction bases unmatched: 14. The length of the CDR3 is 17 residues. The germline CDR1 and CDR2 sequences are MNHEY and SMNVEV (reference sequence). CDR3 nucleotide sequence: TGTGCCAGCAGTTTTTACAGGGGCAGGTTAGGAAGCACTGAAGCTTTCTTT. Translation: CASSFYRGRLGSTEAFF.

The chain has TRBV28 and TRBJ1-2; D not resolved. From germline, CDR1 is MDHEN and CDR2 SYDVKM. With 6 bases removed from V and 5 bases from J, the gap between germline ends came to 7 bases. This CDR3 is built from 11 residues. CDR3 protein: CASRTDYGYTF. CDR3 nucleotides: TGTGCCAGCAGAACAGATTATGGCTACACCTTC.

CDR3: CASRPPSGGARLFF. CDR3 bases: TGTGCCAGCAGGCCCCCTTCAGGGGGTGCAAGACTGTTTTTT. The rearrangement uses TRBV25-1 and TRBJ1-4, with 7 bases matching TRBD1. The CDR3 sequence is 14 residues long. The V gene end was trimmed by 6 bases and the J gene end by 13 bases; junction bases not matched to a gene: 14. CDR1 and CDR2 from the germline V gene are MGHDK and SYGVNS.

This rearrangement joins TRBV19 to TRBJ2-4; D might be TRBD1 (5 bases). The V gene lost 5 bases and the J gene lost 3 bases, with 11 bases spanning the gap. Germline V lookup: CDR1 LNHDA, CDR2 SQIVND (reference sequence). The CDR3 loop spans 14 amino acids. The CDR3 sequence: CASSVPGIKNIQYF. The CDR3 nucleotides are TGTGCCAGTAGTGTTCCAGGGATCAAAAACATTCAGTACTTC.

The rearrangement uses TRBV21-1 and TRBJ1-2. TRBV21-1 is flagged as a pseudogene. CDR3 size: 13 residues. The CDR3: CASSISEEYGYTF. The CDR3 nucleotides are TGTGCCAGCAGCATTTCAGAGGAGTATGGCTACACCTTC.

This chain links TRBV7-2 with TRBJ2-7; TRBD1 matches 8 bases. Germline V gives CDR1 SGHTA, CDR2 FQGNSA. This CDR3 spans 13 amino acids. Trimming at V came to 11 bases and at J to 4 bases, leaving 10 bases not matched to a gene. In nucleotides, the CDR3 is TGTGCCTCCTCCAGGGGGCGCTTGTACGAGCAGTACTTC. Protein product: CASSRGRLYEQYF.

This chain links TRBV4-2 with TRBJ2-5; 10 bases line up with TRBD1. With 3 bases clipped from V and 7 bases from J, the junction kept 17 bases outside the gene matches. The CDR3 totals 18 residues. Germline V gene data show CDR1 as LGHNA and CDR2 as YNFKEQ. CDR3 in DNA: TGTGCCAGCAGCCATACATATTCCGGGACAGGGGCTGAGGGGACCCAGTACTTC. This gives the protein CASSHTYSGTGAEGTQYF.